The clone carrying this TCR beta chain was observed a handful of times. Its target is not known. CDR3 length: 15 residues. Germline CDR1 SGHDN, CDR2 FVKESK. Unique molecular identifiers were built into the TCR beta cDNA libraries. From about 0.98 to 11 million T cells, 550,000 or so cDNA molecules were obtained. TCRdb reprocessed the PCR reads via MiXCR and lists one record per CDR3 protein. The sample lists approximately 730,000 distinct CDR3 sequences; roughly 30% were seen once. The data derive from a study of post-analysis software for immune sequencing data. At the level of the study: Disease trajectories encompassed relapsing-remitting, secondary progressive and progressive-relapsing multiple sclerosis. The study's findings and limits: TRBV segments more frequent in patients than in controls numbered roughly 5 and included TRBV5-6, TRBV5-1 and TRBV20-1. Normalized Chao1 diversity was significantly reduced in patients versus controls.

The genes are TRBV14 and TRBJ2-7, with TRBD2 as a possible D gene (5 bases). The J call is doubtful: the DNA matches TRBJ2-5 better. The TCR was taken from a girl aged 10 to 17 with multiple sclerosis. Sequencing input: blood. CDR3 region: CASSHLPGKAETQYF. The CDR3 DNA reads TGTGCCAGCAGCCACCTCCCGGGGAAGGCGGAGACCCAGTACTTC.